This record covers a single T cell receptor (beta chain). Its antigen is still unknown. Using the 5' RACE reads, TCRdb records one entry per CDR3 protein without DNA. The sample's table shows about 330,000 distinct CDR3 sequences. This entry is derived from a study of monozygotic twins with inflammatory bowel disease. The study, taken as a whole, reports: No difference was seen in repertoire similarity between concordant and discordant twins, possibly from limited power. Patient repertoire variability may have increased through differing immunosuppressive treatments. Researchers report that IBD patients shared fewer clonotypes with others than healthy twins, especially amid disease activity.

Germline V CDR1 and CDR2: DFQATT, SNEGSKA (reference sequence). The CDR3 contains 14 residues. Each donor had less than 3 ml of blood drawn. Material: blood. The origin of this receptor is a human donor with ulcerative colitis or Crohn's disease, or a healthy co-twin of an affected twin (not recorded which). The J gene is TRBJ1-1, the V gene TRBV20-1; checking the TCRdb D call of TRBD1 is not possible without DNA. CDR3 sequence: CSARAPAGDNEAFF.